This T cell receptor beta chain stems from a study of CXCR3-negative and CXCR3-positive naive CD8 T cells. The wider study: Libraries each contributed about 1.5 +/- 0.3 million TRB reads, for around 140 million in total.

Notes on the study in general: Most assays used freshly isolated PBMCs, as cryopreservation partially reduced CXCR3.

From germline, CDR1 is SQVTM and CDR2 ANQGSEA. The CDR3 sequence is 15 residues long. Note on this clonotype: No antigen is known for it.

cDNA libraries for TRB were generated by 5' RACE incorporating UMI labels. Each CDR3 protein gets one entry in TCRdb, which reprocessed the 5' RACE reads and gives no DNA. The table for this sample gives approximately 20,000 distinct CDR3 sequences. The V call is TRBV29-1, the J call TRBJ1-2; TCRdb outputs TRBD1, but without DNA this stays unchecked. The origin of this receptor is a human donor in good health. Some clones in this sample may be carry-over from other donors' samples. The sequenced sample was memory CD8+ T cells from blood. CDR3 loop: CSVEGRPTGGYGYTF.